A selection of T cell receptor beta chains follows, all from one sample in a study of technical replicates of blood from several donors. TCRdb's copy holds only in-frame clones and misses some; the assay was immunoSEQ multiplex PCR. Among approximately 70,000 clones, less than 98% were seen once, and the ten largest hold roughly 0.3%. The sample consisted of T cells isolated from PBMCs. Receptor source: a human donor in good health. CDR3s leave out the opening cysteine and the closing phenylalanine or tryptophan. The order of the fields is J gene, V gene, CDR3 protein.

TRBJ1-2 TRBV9 ASRDYSGTGGDYGYT
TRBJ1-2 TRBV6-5 ASSYSPSNYGYT
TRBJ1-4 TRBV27 ASSPHPGVTNEKLF
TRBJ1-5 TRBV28 ASSLDRVFWQPQH
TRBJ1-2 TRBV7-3 ASSSTNRWGYYGYT
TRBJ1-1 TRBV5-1 ASSWGQGNTEAF
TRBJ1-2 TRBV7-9 ASSPGQGNYGYT
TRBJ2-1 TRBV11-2 ASSFGQGIENEQF
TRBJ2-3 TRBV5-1 ASSLGTTDTQY
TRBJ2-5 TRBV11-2 ASSRDREETQY
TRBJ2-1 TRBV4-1 ASSQEGMRGLGNEQF
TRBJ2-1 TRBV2 ASSAGGGPYEQF
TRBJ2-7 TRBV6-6 ASSYPSGSTYEQY
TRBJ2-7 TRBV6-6 ASSYFGTSYEQY
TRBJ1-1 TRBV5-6 ASSYINTEAF
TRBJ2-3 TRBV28 ASSFLTSGRDTQY
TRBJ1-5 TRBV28 ASSLWDRPQH
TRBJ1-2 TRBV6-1 ASSPLDYGYT
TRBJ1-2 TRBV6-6 ASSSGTGGYYGYT
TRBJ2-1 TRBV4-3 ASSQGSELYNEQF
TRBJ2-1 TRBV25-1 ASSELSLYNEQF
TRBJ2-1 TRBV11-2 ASSLTPSAYNEQF
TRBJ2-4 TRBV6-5 ASTGSLGENIQY
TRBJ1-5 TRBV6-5 ASSAGEGPQH
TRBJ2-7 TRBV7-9 ASSPGSYEQY
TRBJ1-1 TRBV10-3 AISESPGVNTEAF
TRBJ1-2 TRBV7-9 ASSLATGYLYGYT
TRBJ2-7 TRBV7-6 ASSLGGVPYEQY
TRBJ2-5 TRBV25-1 ASSEIGTENQY
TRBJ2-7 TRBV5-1 ASSLEGGFSYEQY
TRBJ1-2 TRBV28 ASSLQTRGYT